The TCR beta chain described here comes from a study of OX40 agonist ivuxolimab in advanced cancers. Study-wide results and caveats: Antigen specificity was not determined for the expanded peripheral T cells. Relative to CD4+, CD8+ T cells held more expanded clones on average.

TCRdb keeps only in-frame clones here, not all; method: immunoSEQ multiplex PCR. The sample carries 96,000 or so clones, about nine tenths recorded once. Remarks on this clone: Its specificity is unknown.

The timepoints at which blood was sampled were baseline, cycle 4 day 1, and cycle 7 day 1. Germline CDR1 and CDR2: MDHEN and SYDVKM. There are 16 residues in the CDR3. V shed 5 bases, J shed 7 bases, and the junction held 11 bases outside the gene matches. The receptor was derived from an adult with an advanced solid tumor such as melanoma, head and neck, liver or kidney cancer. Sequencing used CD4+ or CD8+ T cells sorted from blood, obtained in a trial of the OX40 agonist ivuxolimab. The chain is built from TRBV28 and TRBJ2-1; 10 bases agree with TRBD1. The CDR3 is CASSQGGTGAQNEQFF. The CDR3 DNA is TGTGCCAGCAGTCAGGGCGGGACAGGGGCTCAAAATGAGCAGTTCTTC.